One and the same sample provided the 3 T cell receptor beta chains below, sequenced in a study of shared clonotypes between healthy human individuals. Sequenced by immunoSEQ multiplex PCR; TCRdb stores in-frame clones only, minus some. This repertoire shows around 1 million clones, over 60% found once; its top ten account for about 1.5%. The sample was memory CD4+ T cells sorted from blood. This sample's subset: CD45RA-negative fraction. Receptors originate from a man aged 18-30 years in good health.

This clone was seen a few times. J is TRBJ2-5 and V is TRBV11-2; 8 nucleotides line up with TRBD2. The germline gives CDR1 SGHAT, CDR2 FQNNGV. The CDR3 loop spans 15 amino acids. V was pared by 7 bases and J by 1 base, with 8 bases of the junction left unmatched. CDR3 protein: CASTVQRGPQETQYF. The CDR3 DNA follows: TGTGCCAGCACCGTACAGCGGGGGCCCCAAGAGACCCAGTACTTC.

The CDR3 coding sequence is TGTGCCAGCAGTGATAGGGGGTTAACCTACGAGCAGTACTTC. Translating it yields CASSDRGLTYEQYF. This chain joins TRBV6-1 and TRBJ2-7; TRBD1 is a possible D gene (6 bases). Trimming shortened V by 3 bases and J by 2 bases, and 11 bases separated the two germline ends. CDR3 length: 14 residues. CDR1 and CDR2 from the germline V gene are MNHNS and SASEGT.

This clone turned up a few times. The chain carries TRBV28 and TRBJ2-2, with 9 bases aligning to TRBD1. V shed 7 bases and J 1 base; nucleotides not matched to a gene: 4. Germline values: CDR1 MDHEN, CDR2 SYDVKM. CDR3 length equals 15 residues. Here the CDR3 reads CASNRDRVNTGELFF. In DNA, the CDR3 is TGTGCCAGCAACCGGGACAGGGTGAACACCGGGGAGCTGTTTTTT.